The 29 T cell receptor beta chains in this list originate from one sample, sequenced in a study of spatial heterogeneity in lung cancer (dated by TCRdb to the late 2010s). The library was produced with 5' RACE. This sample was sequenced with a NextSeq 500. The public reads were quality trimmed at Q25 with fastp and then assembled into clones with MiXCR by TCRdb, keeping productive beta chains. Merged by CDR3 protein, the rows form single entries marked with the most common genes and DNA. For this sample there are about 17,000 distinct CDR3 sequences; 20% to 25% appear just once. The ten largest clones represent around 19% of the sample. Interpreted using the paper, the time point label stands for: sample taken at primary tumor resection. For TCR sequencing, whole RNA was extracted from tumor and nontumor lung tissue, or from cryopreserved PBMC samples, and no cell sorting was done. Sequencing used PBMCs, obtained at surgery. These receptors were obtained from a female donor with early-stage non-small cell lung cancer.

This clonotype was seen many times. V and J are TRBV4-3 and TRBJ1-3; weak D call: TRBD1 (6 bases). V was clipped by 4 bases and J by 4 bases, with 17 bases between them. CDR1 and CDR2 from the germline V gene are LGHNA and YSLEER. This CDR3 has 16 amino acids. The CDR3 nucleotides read TGCGCCAGCAGCCTAACAGCCGGGACATCAGGAAACACCATATATTTT. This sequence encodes CASSLTAGTSGNTIYF.

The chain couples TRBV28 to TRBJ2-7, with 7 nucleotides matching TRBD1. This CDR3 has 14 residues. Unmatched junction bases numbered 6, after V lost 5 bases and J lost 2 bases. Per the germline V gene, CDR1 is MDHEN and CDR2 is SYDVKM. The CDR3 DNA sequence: TGTGCCAGCAGTGTACTAACAGGGGCCTACGAGCAGTACTTC. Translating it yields CASSVLTGAYEQYF.

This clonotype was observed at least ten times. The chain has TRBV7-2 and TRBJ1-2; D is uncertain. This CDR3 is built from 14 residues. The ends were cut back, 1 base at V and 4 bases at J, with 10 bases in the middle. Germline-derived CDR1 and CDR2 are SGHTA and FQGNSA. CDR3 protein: CASSLGRTLYGYTF. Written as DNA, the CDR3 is TGTGCCAGCAGCTTAGGGCGGACGCTCTATGGCTACACCTTC.

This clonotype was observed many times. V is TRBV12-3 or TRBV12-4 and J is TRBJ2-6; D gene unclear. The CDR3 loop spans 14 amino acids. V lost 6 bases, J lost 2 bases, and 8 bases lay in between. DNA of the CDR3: TGTGCCAGCAGCAAAACAGCTGGGGCCAACGTCCTGACTTTC. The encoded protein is CASSKTAGANVLTF.

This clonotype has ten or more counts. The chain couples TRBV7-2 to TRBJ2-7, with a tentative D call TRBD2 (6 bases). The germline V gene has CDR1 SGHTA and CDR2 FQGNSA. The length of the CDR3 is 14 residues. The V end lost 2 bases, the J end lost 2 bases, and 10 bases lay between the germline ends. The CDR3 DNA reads TGTGCCAGCAGCTTAAGTAGCGGCCCCTACGAGCAGTACTTC. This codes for CASSLSSGPYEQYF.

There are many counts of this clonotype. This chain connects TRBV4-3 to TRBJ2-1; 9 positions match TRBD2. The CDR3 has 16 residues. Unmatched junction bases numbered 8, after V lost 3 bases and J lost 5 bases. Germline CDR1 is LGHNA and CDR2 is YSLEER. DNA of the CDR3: TGCGCCAGCAGCCACATTAGCGGGAGCTCGGACAATGAGCAGTTCTTC. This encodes CASSHISGSSDNEQFF.

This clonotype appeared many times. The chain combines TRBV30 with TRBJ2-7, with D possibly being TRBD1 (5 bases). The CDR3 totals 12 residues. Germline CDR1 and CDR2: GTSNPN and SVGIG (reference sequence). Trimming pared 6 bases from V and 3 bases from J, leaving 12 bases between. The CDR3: CACARAHYEQYF. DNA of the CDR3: TGTGCCTGTGCCAGGGCCCACTACGAGCAGTACTTC.

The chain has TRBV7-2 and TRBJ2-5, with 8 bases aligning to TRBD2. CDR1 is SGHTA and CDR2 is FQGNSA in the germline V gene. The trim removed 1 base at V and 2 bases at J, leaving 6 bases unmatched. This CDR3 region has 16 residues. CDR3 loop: CASSLELAGRQETQYF. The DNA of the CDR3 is TGTGCCAGCAGCTTAGAATTAGCGGGGAGACAAGAGACCCAGTACTTC.

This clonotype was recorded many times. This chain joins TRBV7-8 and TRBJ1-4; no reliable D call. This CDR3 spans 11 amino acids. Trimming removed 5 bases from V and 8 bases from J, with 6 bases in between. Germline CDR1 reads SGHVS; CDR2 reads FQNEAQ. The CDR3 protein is CASSPSEKLFF. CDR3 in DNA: TGTGCCAGCAGCCCCTCCGAAAAACTGTTTTTT.

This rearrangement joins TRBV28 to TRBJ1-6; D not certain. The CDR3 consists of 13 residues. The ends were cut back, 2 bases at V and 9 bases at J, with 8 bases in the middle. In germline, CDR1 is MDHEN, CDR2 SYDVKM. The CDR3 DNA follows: TGTGCCAGCAGTTTAGGGGTTTTTTCACCCCTCCACTTT. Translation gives CASSLGVFSPLHF. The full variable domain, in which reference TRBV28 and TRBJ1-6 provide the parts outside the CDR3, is DVKVTQSSRYLVKRTGEKVFLECVQDMDHENMFWYRQDPGLGLRLIYFSYDVKMKEKGDIPEGYSVSREKKERFSLILESASTNQTSMYLCASSLGVFSPLHFGNGTRLTVT.

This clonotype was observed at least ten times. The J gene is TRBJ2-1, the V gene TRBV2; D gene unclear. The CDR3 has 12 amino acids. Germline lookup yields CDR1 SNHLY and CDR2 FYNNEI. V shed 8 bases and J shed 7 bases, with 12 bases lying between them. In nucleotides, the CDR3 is TGTGCCAGCGATAGTGATGGTAATGAGCAGTTCTTC. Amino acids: CASDSDGNEQFF.

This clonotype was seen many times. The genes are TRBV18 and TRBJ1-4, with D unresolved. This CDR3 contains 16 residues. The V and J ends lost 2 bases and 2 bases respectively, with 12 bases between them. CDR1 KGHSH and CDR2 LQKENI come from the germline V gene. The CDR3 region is CASSPGGGRTNEKLFF. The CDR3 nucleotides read TGTGCCAGCTCACCAGGAGGAGGGCGGACTAATGAAAAACTGTTTTTT.

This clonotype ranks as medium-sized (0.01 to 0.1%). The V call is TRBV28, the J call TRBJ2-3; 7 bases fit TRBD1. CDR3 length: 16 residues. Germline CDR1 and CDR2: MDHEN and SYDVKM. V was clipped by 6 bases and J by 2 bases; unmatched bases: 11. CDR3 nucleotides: TGTGCCAGCAGCCCCTTCGGGACAGCCCACACAGATACGCAGTATTTT. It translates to CASSPFGTAHTDTQYF.

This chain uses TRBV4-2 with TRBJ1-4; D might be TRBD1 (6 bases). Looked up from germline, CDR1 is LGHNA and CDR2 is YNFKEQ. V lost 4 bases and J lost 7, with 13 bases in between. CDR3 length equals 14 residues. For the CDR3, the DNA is TGTGCCAGCAGCCCCGGACAGCTCCCTGAAAAACTGTTTTTT. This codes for CASSPGQLPEKLFF.

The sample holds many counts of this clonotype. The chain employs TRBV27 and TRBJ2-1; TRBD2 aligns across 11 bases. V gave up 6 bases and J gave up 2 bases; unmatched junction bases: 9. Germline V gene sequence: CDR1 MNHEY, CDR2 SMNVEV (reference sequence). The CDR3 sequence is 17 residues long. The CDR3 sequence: CASSPNLAGGPYNEQFF. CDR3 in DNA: TGTGCCAGCAGCCCGAACCTAGCGGGAGGACCCTACAATGAGCAGTTCTTC.

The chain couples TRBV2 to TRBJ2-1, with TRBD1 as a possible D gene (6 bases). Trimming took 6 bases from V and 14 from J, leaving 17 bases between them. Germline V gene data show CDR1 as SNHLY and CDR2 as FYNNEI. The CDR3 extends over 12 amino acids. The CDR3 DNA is TGTGCCAGCAGCCAAACCGGGGACAAAGAGTTCTTC. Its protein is CASSQTGDKEFF.

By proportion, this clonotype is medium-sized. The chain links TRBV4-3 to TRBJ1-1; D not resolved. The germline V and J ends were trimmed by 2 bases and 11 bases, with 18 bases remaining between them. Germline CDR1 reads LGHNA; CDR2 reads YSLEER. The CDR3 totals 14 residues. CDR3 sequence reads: CASSQSYSELRAFF. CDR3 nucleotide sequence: TGCGCCAGCAGCCAATCTTACAGCGAGTTACGGGCTTTCTTT.

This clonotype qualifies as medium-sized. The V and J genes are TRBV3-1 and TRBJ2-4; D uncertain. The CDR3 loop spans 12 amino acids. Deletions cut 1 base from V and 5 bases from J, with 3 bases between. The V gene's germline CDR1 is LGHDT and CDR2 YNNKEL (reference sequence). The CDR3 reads CASSQGENIQYF. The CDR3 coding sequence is TGTGCCAGCAGCCAAGGGGAAAACATTCAGTACTTC.

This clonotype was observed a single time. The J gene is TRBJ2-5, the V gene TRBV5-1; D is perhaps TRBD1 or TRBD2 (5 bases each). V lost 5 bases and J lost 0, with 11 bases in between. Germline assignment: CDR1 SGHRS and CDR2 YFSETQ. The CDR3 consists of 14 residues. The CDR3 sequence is CASRSGSNQETQYF. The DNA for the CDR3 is TGCGCCAGCAGATCAGGGAGTAACCAAGAGACCCAGTACTTC.

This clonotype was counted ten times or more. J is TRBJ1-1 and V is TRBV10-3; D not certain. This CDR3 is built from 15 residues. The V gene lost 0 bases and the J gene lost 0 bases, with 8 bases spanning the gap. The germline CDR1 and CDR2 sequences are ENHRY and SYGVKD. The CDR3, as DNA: TGTGCCATCAGTGAGTCGCAGGATTTGAACACTGAAGCTTTCTTT. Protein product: CAISESQDLNTEAFF.

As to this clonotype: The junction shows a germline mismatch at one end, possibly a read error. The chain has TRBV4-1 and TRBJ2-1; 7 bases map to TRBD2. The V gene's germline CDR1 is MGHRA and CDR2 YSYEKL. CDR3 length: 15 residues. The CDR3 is CASSQAGGSYHEQFF. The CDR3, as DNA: TGCGCCAGCAGCCAAGCAGGCGGGAGCTACCATGAGCAGTTCTTC.

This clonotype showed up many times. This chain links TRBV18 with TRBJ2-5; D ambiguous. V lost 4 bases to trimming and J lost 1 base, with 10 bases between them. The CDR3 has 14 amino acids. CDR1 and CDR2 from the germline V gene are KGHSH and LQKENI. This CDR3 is CASSLRHLQETQYF. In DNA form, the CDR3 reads TGTGCCAGCTCACTCCGACACCTCCAAGAGACCCAGTACTTC.

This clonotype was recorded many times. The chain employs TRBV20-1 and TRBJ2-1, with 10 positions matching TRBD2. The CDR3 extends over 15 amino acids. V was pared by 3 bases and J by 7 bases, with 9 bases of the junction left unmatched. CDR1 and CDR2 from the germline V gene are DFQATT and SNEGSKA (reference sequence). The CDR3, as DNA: TGCAGTGCTAGGGAACTAGCGGGGCCGGGTAATGAGCAGTTCTTC. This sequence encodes CSARELAGPGNEQFF.

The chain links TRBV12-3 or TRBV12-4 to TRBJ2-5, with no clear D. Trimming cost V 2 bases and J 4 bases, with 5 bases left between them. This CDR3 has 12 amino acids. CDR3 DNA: TGTGCCAGCAGTTTACCGGGAGAGACCCAGTACTTC. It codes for CASSLPGETQYF.

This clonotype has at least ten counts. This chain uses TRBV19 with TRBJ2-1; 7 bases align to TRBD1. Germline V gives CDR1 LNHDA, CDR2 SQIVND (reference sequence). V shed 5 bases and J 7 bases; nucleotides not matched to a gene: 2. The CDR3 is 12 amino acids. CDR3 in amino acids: CASSDRVNEQFF. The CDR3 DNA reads TGTGCCAGTAGTGACAGGGTAAATGAGCAGTTCTTC.

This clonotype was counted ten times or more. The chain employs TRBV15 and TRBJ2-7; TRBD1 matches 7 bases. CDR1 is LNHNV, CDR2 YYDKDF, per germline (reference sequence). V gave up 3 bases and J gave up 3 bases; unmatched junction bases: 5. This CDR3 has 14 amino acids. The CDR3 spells CATSSGTVRYEQYF. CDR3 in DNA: TGTGCCACCAGCAGTGGGACAGTCCGCTACGAGCAGTACTTC.

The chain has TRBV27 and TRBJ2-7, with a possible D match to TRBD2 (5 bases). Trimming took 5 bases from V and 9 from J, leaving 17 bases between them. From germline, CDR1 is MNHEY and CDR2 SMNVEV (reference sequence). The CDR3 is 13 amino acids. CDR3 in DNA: TGTGCCAGCAGTCCGGACTCCCTGTTAAGGCAGTACTTC. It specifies CASSPDSLLRQYF.

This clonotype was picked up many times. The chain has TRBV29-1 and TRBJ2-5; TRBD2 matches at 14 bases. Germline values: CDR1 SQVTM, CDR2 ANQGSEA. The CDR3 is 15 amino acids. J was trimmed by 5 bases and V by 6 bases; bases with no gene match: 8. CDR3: CSVGGTSGSYETQYF. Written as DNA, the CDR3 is TGCAGCGTGGGAGGGACTAGCGGGAGTTATGAGACCCAGTACTTC.

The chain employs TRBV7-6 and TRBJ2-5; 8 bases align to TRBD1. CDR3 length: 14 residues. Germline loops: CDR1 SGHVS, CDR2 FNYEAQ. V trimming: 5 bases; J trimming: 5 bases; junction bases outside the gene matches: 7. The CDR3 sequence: CASSPTGAGETQYF. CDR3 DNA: TGTGCCAGCAGCCCGACAGGGGCAGGGGAGACCCAGTACTTC.